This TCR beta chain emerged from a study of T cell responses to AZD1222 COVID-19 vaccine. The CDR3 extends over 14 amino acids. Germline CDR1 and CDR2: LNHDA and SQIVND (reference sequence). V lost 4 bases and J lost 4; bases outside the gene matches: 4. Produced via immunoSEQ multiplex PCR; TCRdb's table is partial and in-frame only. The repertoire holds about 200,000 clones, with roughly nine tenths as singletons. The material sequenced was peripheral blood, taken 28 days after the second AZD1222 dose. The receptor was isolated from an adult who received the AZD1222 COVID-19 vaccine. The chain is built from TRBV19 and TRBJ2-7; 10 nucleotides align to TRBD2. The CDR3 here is CASSTLAGYYEQYF. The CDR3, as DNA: TGTGCCAGTAGTACACTAGCGGGATATTACGAGCAGTACTTC.